Listed below are T cell receptor beta chains from one sample, sequenced in a study of blood T cell repertoires in COVID-19. The data were produced by immunoSEQ multiplex PCR, yet TCRdb's version contains in-frame clones alone and is incomplete. The sample carries 360,000 or so clones, roughly nine tenths recorded once. The sequencing sample was made of peripheral blood. The receptors here all came from a woman aged 55 to 70 with COVID-19, enrolled during active disease. The CDR3 runs from the conserved cysteine through the conserved F or W. A D gene is named only where the DNA matches it firmly. The size entry is marked missing in some rows and otherwise reads once, few, many or a size class.

clone size	D gene	J gene	V gene	CDR3 DNA	CDR3 protein
.	.	TRBJ2-3	TRBV24-1	TGTGCCACCAGTGATTTGCCGGAGGACTGCACAGATACGCAGTATTTT	CATSDLPEDCTDTQYF
.	.	TRBJ2-7	TRBV2	TGTGCCAGCACGGCCCGGCGGGGATCCTACGAGCAGTACTTC	CASTARRGSYEQYF
few	TRBD2	TRBJ2-5	TRBV29-1	TGCAGCGTAGCTACTAGCGGGGGGGCCGGAGAGACCCAGTACTTC	CSVATSGGAGETQYF
.	.	TRBJ1-2	TRBV28	TGTGCCAGCTTCATAGGGGCGCGGGGCTACACCTTC	CASFIGARGYTF
.	TRBD1	TRBJ1-2	TRBV6-1	TGTGCCAGCAGTGAAAGACAGGGCCCACCCCACTATGGCTACACCTTC	CASSERQGPPHYGYTF
.	TRBD1	TRBJ1-1	TRBV12-3/TRBV12-4	TGTGCCAGCAGGACAGGGATGAACACTGAAGCTTTCTTT	CASRTGMNTEAFF
once	.	TRBJ2-2	TRBV5-4	TGTGCCAGCAGCTCGGACTGGGGGGATAACACCGGGGAGCTGTTTTTT	CASSSDWGDNTGELFF
.	TRBD2	TRBJ2-1	TRBV11-1	TGTGCCAGCACCAACGGGGGGGCCGCGTACAATGAGCAGTTCTTC	CASTNGGAAYNEQFF
.	TRBD2	TRBJ2-7	TRBV6-5	TGTGCCAGCAGTTACTCGACCCGGGGGGTGAGAAACGAGCAGTACTTC	CASSYSTRGVRNEQYF
.	.	TRBJ2-1	TRBV5-1	TGCGCCAGCAGCCTGGCTTCAGGCTCAGGGGTTAATGAGCAGTTCTTC	CASSLASGSGVNEQFF
.	TRBD1	TRBJ2-3	TRBV4-1	TGCGCCAGCAGCCGAGGGACAGTCAGCACAGATACGCAGTATTTT	CASSRGTVSTDTQYF
.	TRBD2	TRBJ2-7	TRBV28	TGTGCCAGCAGGGGGGGGGTCCCACCCTACGAGCAGTACTTC	CASRGGVPPYEQYF
.	TRBD1	TRBJ1-1	TRBV5-6	TGTGCCAGCAGCAGATCCGGGACAGGGAACACTGAAGCTTTCTTT	CASSRSGTGNTEAFF
.	.	TRBJ2-7	TRBV14	TGTGCCAGCAGAAGCAGCGGGACAACCTACGAGCAGTACTTC	CASRSSGTTYEQYF
.	.	TRBJ1-1	TRBV6-5	TGTGCCAGCAGTTACTCGAGGGGGGGCGCGGCCGAAGCTTTCTTT	CASSYSRGGAAEAFF
.	TRBD1	TRBJ2-3	TRBV4-2	TGTGCCAGCAGCCAAAACAGGGGCGGCACAGATACGCAGTATTTT	CASSQNRGGTDTQYF
.	TRBD2	TRBJ2-5	TRBV18	TGTGCCAGCTCAAATCCGGGAGGGAGTCAAGAGACCCAGTACTTC	CASSNPGGSQETQYF
.	TRBD1	TRBJ1-1	TRBV4-1	TGCGCCAGCAGCCATATATCGGGACAGAGGATCGAAGCTTTCTTT	CASSHISGQRIEAFF
.	.	TRBJ2-7	TRBV5-1	TGCGCCAGCAGCTCGTTGACAGGTTCCCCAGAGCAGTACTTC	CASSSLTGSPEQYF
.	.	TRBJ2-3	TRBV7-3	TGTGCCAGCAGCTTAAATAAGGGGCGTGGCACAGATACGCAGTATTTT	CASSLNKGRGTDTQYF
.	TRBD1	TRBJ1-2	TRBV7-7	TGTGCTAGCAGCTCACAGGGGGCCTCCTATGGCTACACCTTC	CASSSQGASYGYTF
.	.	TRBJ1-1	TRBV6-5	TGTGCCAGCAGTTTACTCACCGGGGTGAACACTGAAGCTTTCTTT	CASSLLTGVNTEAFF
.	.	TRBJ1-1	TRBV7-8	TGTGCCAGCACCCCCATTCATACTAAAAGGGGGACTGAAGCTTTCTTT	CASTPIHTKRGTEAFF
.	TRBD2	TRBJ2-2	TRBV11-2	TGTGCCAGCAGTCACCTAGCGGGGGGGTTTCAGAACACCGGGGAGCTGTTTTTT	CASSHLAGGFQNTGELFF
.	TRBD1	TRBJ1-2	TRBV6-5	TGTGCCAGCAGTTCGCCGAGGGACAGTGATCCGTCCGGCTACACCTTC	CASSSPRDSDPSGYTF
.	.	TRBJ2-7	TRBV11-2	TGTGCCAGCAGCTTAGTACAGGTAGCCTACGAGCAGTACTTC	CASSLVQVAYEQYF
.	.	TRBJ1-4	TRBV5-1	TGCGCCAGCAGGATGGCAGTTAATGAAAAACTGTTTTTT	CASRMAVNEKLFF
.	.	TRBJ2-7	TRBV5-1	TGCGCCCCCACGAGGAGCCAAACCTACGAGCAGTACTTC	CAPTRSQTYEQYF
.	.	TRBJ2-3	TRBV11-2	TGTGCCAGCAGCTCAGACCGGTCGGGTGGCCATACGCAGTATTTT	CASSSDRSGGHTQYF
.	.	TRBJ2-6	TRBV7-9	TGTGCCAGCAGCCCCCTACAGAGGGCCGGGGCCAACGTCCTGACTTTC	CASSPLQRAGANVLTF
.	.	TRBJ1-1	TRBV5-1	TGCGCCAGCAGCATCGGACAAGGCACTGAAGCTTTCTTT	CASSIGQGTEAFF
.	.	TRBJ1-1	TRBV6-2/TRBV6-3	TGTGCCAGCAGTTACTCGAGGACTCTGAACACTGAAGCTTTCTTT	CASSYSRTLNTEAFF
.	TRBD1	TRBJ1-2	TRBV7-9	TGTGCCAGCAGCCGTACCGGGACAGGGAACGGCTACACCTTC	CASSRTGTGNGYTF
.	TRBD1	TRBJ1-2	TRBV29-1	TGCAGCGTTGTGGGACAGGGGGCGCTGGGCTACACCTTC	CSVVGQGALGYTF
.	.	TRBJ1-2	TRBV3-1/TRBV3-2	TGTGCCAGCAGCCAAACCGGGGGGCGCCCCTATGGCTACACCTTC	CASSQTGGRPYGYTF
.	TRBD2	TRBJ2-2	TRBV7-3	TGTGCCAGCAGGCCTAGCGGGAGCGCCGGGGAGCTGTTTTTT	CASRPSGSAGELFF
.	.	TRBJ1-1	TRBV13	TGTGCCAGCAGCCACGGGGAGGCGCCTGAAGCTTTCTTT	CASSHGEAPEAFF
.	.	TRBJ2-3	TRBV29-1	TGCAGCGTTGACAGGGACACAGATACGCAGTATTTT	CSVDRDTDTQYF
.	TRBD1	TRBJ2-1	TRBV27	TGTGCCAGCAGTCCACCGGGACAGGGGTTGAATGAGCAGTTCTTC	CASSPPGQGLNEQFF
once	TRBD1	TRBJ2-2	TRBV7-9	TGTGCCAGCAGCCTATCGGACAGGGGGAGGACCGGGGAGCTGTTTTTT	CASSLSDRGRTGELFF
.	.	TRBJ1-1	TRBV7-3	TGTGCCAGCAGCATGACTCCAGCCACTGAAGCTTTCTTT	CASSMTPATEAFF